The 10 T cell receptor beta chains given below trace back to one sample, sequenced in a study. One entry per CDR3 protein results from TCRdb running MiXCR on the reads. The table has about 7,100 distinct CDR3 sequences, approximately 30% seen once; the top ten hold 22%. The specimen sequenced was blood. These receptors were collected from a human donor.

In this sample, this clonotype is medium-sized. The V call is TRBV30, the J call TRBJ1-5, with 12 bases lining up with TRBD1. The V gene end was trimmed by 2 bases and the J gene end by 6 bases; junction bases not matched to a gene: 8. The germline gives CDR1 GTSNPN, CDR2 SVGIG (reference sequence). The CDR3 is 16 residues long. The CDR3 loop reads CAWSQGQGARGQPQHF. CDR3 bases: TGTGCCTGGAGTCAGGGACAGGGGGCGCGAGGTCAGCCCCAGCATTTT.

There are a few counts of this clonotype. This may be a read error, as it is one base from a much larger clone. As DNA, the CDR3 is TGTGCCAGCTCACCATCCGGACAAAACGAGCAGTTCTTC. Translated: CASSPSGQNEQFF. V is TRBV18 and J is TRBJ2-1, with a possible D match to TRBD1 (5 bases). V was cut by 2 bases and J by 10 bases, with 12 bases left in between. CDR1 KGHSH and CDR2 LQKENI come from the germline V gene. The CDR3 sequence is 13 residues long.

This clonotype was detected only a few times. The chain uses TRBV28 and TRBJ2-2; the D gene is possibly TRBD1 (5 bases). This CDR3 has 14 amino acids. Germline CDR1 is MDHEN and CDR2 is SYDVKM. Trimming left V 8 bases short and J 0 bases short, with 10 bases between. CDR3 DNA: TGTGCCAGCCAGGGCTGTGCGAACACCGGGGAGCTGTTTTTT. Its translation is CASQGCANTGELFF.

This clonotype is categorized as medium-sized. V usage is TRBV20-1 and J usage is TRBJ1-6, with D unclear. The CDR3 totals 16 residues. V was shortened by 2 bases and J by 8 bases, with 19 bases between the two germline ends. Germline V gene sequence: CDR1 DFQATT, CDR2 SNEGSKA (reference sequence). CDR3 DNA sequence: TGCAGTGCTAGACTACTTGCCCGAGGGCAATATTCACCCCTCCACTTT. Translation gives CSARLLARGQYSPLHF.

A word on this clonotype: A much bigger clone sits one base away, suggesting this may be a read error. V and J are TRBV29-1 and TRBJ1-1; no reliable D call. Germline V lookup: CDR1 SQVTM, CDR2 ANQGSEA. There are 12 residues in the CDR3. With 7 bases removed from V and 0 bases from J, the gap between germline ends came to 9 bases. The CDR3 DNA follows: TGCAGCGGGGCGGGTATGAACACTGAAGCTTTCTTT. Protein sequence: CSGAGMNTEAFF.

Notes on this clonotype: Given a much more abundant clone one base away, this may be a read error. CDR3 sequence (DNA): TGTGCCAGCAGCCAAGGGGCATTAGCGAGAGGTCTCAACGAGCAGTACTTC. Protein product: CASSQGALARGLNEQYF. This sequence joins TRBV4-2 and TRBJ2-7; a possible D gene is TRBD2 (5 bases). Germline CDR1 and CDR2: LGHNA and YNFKEQ. This CDR3 has 17 amino acids. Trimming shortened V by 1 base and J by 5 bases, and 21 bases separated the two germline ends.

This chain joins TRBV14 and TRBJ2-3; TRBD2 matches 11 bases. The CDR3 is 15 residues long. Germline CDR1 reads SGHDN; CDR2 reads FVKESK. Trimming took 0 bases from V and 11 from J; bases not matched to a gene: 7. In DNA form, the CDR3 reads TGTGCCAGCAGCCAAGAACTAGCGGGAGAACATGAGCAGTATTTT. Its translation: CASSQELAGEHEQYF.

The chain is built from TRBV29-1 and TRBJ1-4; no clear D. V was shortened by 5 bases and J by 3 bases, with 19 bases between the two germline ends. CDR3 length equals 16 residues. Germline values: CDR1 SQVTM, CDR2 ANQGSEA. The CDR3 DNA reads TGCAGCGTTCGCCGAGGGTTGGGTAACGCTAATGAAAAACTGTTTTTT. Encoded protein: CSVRRGLGNANEKLFF.

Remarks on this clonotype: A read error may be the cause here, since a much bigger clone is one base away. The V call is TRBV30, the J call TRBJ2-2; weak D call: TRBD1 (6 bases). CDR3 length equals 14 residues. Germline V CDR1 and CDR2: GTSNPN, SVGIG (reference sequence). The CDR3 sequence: CTWSDRRFPGELFF. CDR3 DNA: TGTACCTGGAGCGACAGGCGATTCCCCGGGGAGCTGTTTTTT.

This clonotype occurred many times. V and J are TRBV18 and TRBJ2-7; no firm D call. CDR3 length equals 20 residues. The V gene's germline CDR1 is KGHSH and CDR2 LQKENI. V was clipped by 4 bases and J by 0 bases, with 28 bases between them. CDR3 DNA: TGTGCCAGCTCACAGAAAGTCTCCTACCTACCCTACCCAAGCTCCTACGAGCAGTACTTC. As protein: CASSQKVSYLPYPSSYEQYF. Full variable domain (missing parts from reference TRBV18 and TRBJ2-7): NAGVMQNPRHLVRRRGQEARLRCSPMKGHSHVYWYRQLPEEGLKFMVYLQKENIIDESGMPKERFSAEFPKEGPSILRIQQVVRGDSAAYFCASSQKVSYLPYPSSYEQYFGPGTRLTVT.